This T cell receptor (beta chain) was documented in a study of T cell changes during pregnancy in multiple sclerosis (dated by TCRdb to about 2019). With respect to the entire study: The study looked at changes in the T cell repertoire across pregnancy in women with multiple sclerosis.

This clone has only one observation. Its cognate antigen has yet to be identified. Per-base qualities were not stored, and no clone one base away is much larger. To prepare the library, the immunoSEQ multiplex PCR assay was applied. TCRdb mirrors the immuneACCESS table, restricted to in-frame sequences. Some clones are absent from its copies; in checked studies, under half trace to an unresolved V gene, and the reason for the others is unknown. The sample table shows about 58,000 clones, and more than 80% are seen once. Clones ranked in the top ten supply just under 0.5% of the sample. Reading the germline V gene gives CDR1 KGHSH and CDR2 LQKENI. Compared with germline, V lacks 3 bases and J lacks 3 bases; bases without a gene match: 4. Its CDR3 holds 15 amino acids, cysteine through phenylalanine. CDR3 DNA only is kept here, 45 bases in frame from base 1.

Sequenced material: CD4+ T cells from peripheral blood mononuclear cells, taken after pregnancy. The chain is assembled from TRBV18 and TRBJ1-5, with 8 central nucleotides matching TRBD1. This sequence was found in a female donor in good health, enrolled as a control in a pregnancy study. The CDR3 protein is CASSPETGANQPQHF. DNA sequence: TGTGCCAGCTCACCCGAGACAGGGGCCAATCAGCCCCAGCATTTT.